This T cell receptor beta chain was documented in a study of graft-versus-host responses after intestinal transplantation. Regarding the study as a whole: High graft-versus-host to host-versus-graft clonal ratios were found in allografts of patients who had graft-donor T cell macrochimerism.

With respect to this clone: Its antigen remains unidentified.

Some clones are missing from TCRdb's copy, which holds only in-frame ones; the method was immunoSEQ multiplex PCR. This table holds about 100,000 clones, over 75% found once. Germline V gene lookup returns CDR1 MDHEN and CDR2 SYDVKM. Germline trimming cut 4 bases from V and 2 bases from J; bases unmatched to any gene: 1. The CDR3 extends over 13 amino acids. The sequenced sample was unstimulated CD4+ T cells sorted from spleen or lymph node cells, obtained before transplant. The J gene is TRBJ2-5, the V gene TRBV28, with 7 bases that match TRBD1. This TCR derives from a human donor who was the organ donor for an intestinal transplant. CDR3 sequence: CASSWTGQETQYF. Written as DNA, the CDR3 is TGTGCCAGCAGTTGGACAGGTCAAGAGACCCAGTACTTC.